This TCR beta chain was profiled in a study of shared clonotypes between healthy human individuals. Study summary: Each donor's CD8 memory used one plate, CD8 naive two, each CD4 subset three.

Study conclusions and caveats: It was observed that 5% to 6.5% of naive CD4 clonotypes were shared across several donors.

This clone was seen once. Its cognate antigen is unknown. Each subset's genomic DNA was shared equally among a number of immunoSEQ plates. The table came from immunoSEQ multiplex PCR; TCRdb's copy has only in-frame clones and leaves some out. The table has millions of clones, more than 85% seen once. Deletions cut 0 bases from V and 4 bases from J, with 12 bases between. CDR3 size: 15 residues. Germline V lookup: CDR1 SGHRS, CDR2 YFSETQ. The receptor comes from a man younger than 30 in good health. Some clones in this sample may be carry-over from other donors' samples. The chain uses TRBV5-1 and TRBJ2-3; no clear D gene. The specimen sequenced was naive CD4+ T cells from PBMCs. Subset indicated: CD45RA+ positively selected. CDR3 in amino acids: CASSLVGLSADTQYF. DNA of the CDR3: TGCGCCAGCAGCTTGGTAGGGTTGAGTGCAGATACGCAGTATTTT.